This T cell receptor beta chain is from a study of shared clonotypes between healthy human individuals (dated by TCRdb to between 2020 and 2021). About the full investigation: The cohort included a few men and a couple of women between 18 and 49 years of age. For each donor, CD4 naive and CD4 memory were each given three plates, CD8 naive was given two plates, and CD8 memory was given one plate. To estimate repertoire size and how much clonotypes are shared between individuals, the study performed deep sequencing of blood TCR repertoires from a few healthy adults. To increase sequencing depth and limit assay-specific biases, different laboratories used diverse techniques to prepare libraries and sequence TCR repertoires. Per donor, leukapheresis produced somewhere between about 0.94 and 9 billion PBMCs. The paper's findings and limits, for the study overall: Estimated clonotype richness was generally larger for naive than for memory subsets. When a few donors were compared, the shared fraction of clonotypes was around 5% for naive CD4, roughly 3.3% for naive CD8, more than 2% for memory CD4, and 0.35% to 0.5% for memory CD8. Sampling was restricted to blood, and TCR repertoires in tissue are likely to differ from TCR repertoires in blood. Rarefaction of sorted-subset datasets indicated incomplete sequencing despite the large sequencing depth. Based on pairwise subsampling, the degree of clonotype sharing among donors was expected to be affected by sequencing depth. The small number of donors limited the genetic and exposure-history diversity represented. Compared with non-shared clonotypes, the clonotypes found in all four sorted-subset donors had higher generation probabilities.

Regarding this clone: This clone's antigen is unknown. No base qualities exist here, and no much larger clone lies one base off it.

Donors were healthy HIV-negative adults with no recently reported acute infections or vaccinations. All donors were Caucasian adults living in Nashville, Tennessee, USA. Magnetic negative selection was used to enrich CD4+ T cells, after which naive cells were positively selected on CD45RA and the negative fraction became the memory subset. Blood was obtained by leukapheresis, after which PBMCs were separated by Ficoll-Histopaque density gradient centrifugation and cryopreserved in liquid nitrogen vapor phase. Purity and quantity of every magnetically sorted T cell population were checked by analytical flow cytometry. Genomic DNA was isolated from each sorted fraction and quantified by UV absorbance on a Nanodrop 2000c. The germline V gene gives CDR1 as KGHSH and CDR2 as LQKENI. V is shortened by 2 bases, J by 9 bases, and the region joining them spans 11 bases. From the cysteine through the phenylalanine, the CDR3 covers 13 amino acids. The sequence is cut down to CDR3 DNA, 39 bases in frame from base 1.

Using the deep immunoSEQ assay, TCR CDR3 regions were amplified from genomic DNA by multiplex PCR. Extracted genomic DNA from each cell subset was distributed evenly across all wells of several immunoSEQ 96-well plates, and each plate was treated as a replicate. For sorted subsets, each replicate PCR was loaded with 200 ng genomic DNA, equivalent to about 33,000 T cell genomes. The purified libraries were quantified using a Qubit 3.0 fluorometer, sized with a Bioanalyzer 2100, and then quantified again using the KAPA Library Quantification kit. Every immunoSEQ 96-well plate was sequenced on a separate single-read 150-cycle Illumina NextSeq 550 flow cell. Per the authors' processing: Because the immunoSEQ output included only junctional sequences and no quality scores, the filtering could not be the same as the filtering used for full-length reads. Sequences were annotated with PyIR, a Python wrapper for IgBLAST v1.9, and V/J genes and CDR3 were assigned using IMGT germline references. Reads were filtered out if the reads had weak V/J assignments (E-value above 1e-6), no CDR3, stop codons, out-of-frame junctions, or ambiguous translated residues. V3J clonotypes were defined as sequences sharing the same inferred V gene, J gene, and CDR3 amino acid sequence. Percentage overlap between repertoires was calculated by dividing the number of shared unique clonotypes by the size of the smaller repertoire. Richness of each repertoire was evaluated using RTK rarefaction, the Chao1 estimator, and Recon v2.1 estimates of unobserved clonotypes. Generation probabilities were computed with OLGA for all TCRbeta clonotypes obtained by the gDNA method from four donors. TCRdb took this table from immuneACCESS and kept in-frame rearrangements with V and J called. Such tables lack part of the clones; where checked against another copy, unresolved V genes explain under half of the gap, and the rest is unexplained. For V, J and clone size, that table is used; D and trimming come from the DNA. The sample table contains 2.3 million or so clones; only one count was recorded for over 90% of them. Together, the top ten hold 0.39% of the sample.

Sequences were obtained from naive CD4+ T cells from PBMCs. The cell subset or site label, as the study defines it: CD45RA+ positively selected. This TCR was sampled from a young man in good health. Some clones in this sample may be carry-over from other donors' samples. The sequence is built from TRBV18 and TRBJ1-3; TRBD1 is perhaps the D gene, given 5 matching bases. In nucleotide form, the sequence is TGTGCCAGCTCACCAGGGGCCCAGGGCACCATATATTTT. This sequence encodes CASSPGAQGTIYF.